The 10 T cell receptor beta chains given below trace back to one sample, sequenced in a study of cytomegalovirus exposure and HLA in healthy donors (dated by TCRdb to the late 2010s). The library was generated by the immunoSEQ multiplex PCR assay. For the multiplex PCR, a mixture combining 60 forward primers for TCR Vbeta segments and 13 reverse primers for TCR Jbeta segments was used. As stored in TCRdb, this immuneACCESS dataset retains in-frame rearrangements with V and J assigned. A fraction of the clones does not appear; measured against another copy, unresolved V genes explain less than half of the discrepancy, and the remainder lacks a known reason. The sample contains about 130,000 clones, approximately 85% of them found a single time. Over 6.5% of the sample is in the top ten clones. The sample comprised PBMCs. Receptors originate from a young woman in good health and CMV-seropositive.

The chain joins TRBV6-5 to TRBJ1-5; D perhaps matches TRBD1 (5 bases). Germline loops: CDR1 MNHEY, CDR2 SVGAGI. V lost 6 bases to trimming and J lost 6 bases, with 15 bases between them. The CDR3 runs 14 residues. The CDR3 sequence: CASSHGGGSQPQHF. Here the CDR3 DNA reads TGTGCCAGCAGCCACGGGGGTGGTAGTCAGCCCCAGCATTTT.

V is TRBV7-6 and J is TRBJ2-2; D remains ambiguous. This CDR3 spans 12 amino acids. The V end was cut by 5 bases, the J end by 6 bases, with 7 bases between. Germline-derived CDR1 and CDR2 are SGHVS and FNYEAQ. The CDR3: CASSTGAGELFF. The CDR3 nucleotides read TGTGCCAGCAGCACGGGTGCCGGGGAGCTGTTTTTT.

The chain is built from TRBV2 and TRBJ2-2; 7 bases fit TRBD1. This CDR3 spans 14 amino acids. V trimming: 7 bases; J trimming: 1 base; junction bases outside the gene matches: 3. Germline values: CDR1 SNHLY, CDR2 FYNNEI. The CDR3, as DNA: TGTGCCAGCACTAGACAGGGGAACACCGGGGAGCTGTTTTTT. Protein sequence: CASTRQGNTGELFF. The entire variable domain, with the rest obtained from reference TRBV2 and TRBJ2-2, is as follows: EPEVTQTPSHQVTQMGQEVILRCVPISNHLYFYWYRQILGQKVEFLVSFYNNEISEKSEIFDDQFSVERPDGSNFTLKIRSTKLEDSAMYFCASTRQGNTGELFFGEGSRLTVL.

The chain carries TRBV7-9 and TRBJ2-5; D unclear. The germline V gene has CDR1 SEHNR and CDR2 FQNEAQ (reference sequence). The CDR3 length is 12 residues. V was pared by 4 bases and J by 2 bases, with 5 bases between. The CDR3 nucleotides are TGTGCCAGCAGCTCGAGTCAAGAGACCCAGTACTTC. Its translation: CASSSSQETQYF. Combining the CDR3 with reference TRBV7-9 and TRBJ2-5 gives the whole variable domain DTGVSQNPRHKITKRGQNVTFRCDPISEHNRLYWYRQTLGQGPEFLTYFQNEAQLEKSRLLSDRFSAERPKGSFSTLEIQRTEQGDSAMYLCASSSSQETQYFGPGTRLLVL.

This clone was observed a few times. CDR3 amino acids: CASSTGTVYGYTF. In DNA, the CDR3 is TGTGCCAGCAGCACTGGGACAGTCTATGGCTACACCTTC. This chain connects TRBV9 to TRBJ1-2, with 7 bases fitting TRBD1. The J segment lost 4 bases and the V segment lost 4 bases, leaving 4 bases of the junction unmatched. CDR3 length: 13 residues. Germline V lookup: CDR1 SGDLS, CDR2 YYNGEE.

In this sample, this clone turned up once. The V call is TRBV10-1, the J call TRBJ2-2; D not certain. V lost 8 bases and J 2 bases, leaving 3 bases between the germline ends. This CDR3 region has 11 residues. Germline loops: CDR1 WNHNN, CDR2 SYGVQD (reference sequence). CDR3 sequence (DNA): TGCGCCAGCCAAAACACCGGGGAGCTGTTTTTT. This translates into CASQNTGELFF.

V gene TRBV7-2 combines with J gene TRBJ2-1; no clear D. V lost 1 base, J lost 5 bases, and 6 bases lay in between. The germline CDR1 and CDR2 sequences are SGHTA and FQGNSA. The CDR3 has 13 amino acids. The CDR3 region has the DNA TGTGCCAGCAGCTTAGATCGGGACAATGAGCAGTTCTTC. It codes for CASSLDRDNEQFF.

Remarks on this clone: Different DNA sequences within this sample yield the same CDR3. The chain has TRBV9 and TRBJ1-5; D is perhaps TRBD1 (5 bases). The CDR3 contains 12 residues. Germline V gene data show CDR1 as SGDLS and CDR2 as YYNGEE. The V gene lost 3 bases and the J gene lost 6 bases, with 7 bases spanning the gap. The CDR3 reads CASSDGGQPQHF. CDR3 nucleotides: TGTGCCAGCAGCGACGGGGGTCAGCCCCAGCATTTT.

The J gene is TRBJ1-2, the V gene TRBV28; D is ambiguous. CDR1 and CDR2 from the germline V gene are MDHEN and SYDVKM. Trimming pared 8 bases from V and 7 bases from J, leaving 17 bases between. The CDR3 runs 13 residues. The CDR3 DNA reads TGTGCCAGCGGGGAGTGGAGTAGTAGTGGCTACACCTTC. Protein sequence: CASGEWSSSGYTF.

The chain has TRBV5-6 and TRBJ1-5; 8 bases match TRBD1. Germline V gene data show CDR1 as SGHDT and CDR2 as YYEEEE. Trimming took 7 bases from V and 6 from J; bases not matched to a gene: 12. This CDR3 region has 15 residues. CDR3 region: CASHASDRERQPQHF. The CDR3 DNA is TGTGCCAGCCACGCCTCGGACAGGGAGCGTCAGCCCCAGCATTTT.